The T cell receptor (beta chain) under discussion was sequenced for a study of breast tumors, draining lymph nodes, adjacent tissues. V lost 1 base, J lost 4 bases, and 10 bases lay in between. The CDR3 consists of 14 residues. Germline V CDR1 and CDR2: LNHDA, SQIVND (reference sequence). Breast cancer patients provided tissue from their axillary draining lymph nodes. This clonotype turned up a few times. TCRdb re-derived calls from the multiplex PCR reads in MiXCR, one entry per CDR3 protein. The sample carries some 140,000 distinct CDR3 sequences, 21% recorded once. Sequencing was performed on axillary lymph node tissue. This TCR was recovered from a female donor with breast cancer. Some clones in this sample may be carry-over from other donors' samples. V and J are TRBV19 and TRBJ2-5; D not resolved. CDR3 coding DNA: TGTGCCAGTAGTATAGGTCCCCAACCAGAGACCCAGTACTTC. Translation gives CASSIGPQPETQYF.